This T cell receptor beta chain stems from a study of T-cell memory formation after mild COVID-19. The CDR3 is 13 residues long. The V and J ends lost 4 bases and 2 bases respectively, with 9 bases between them. Germline CDR1 SGHRS, CDR2 YFSETQ. Whole-study results and caveats: CM and EM subsets held most contracting CD4+ clones; EMRA held CD8+ ones. Among clones peaking at day 37 in the second wave, SARS-CoV-2 specificity remained unconfirmed. Whereas later expanders leaned CD4+, clones contracting day 15 to 85 showed a balanced CD4/CD8 makeup. Pre-infection memory carried some responding clones, suggesting that cross-reactive memory joined.

TCRdb itself ran the 5' RACE reads through MiXCR, one entry per CDR3 protein. Of some 340,000 distinct CDR3 sequences detected, under 15% appear once; the ten largest clones hold about 22%. With regard to this clonotype: Its antigen is not known.

This chain joins TRBV5-1 and TRBJ1-2; D gene uncertain. This clonotype was obtained from a man aged 18 to 29 who had mild COVID-19 (a few samples of this study predate the infection). Cell type and time point are not known. Sequencing was carried out using PBMCs or a T cell subset sorted from them (not recorded which). The CDR3 sequence: CASSETVNYGYTF. The CDR3 DNA sequence: TGCGCCAGCAGCGAGACCGTAAACTATGGCTACACCTTC.